This T cell receptor (beta chain) was recovered during a study of blood T cell repertoires in COVID-19. Looking at the study overall: From the United States, Italy and Spain came samples of acute and convalescent COVID-19.

In terms of age and location, participants ranged from roughly 18 to 95 years and lived in about 25 US areas. Before they entered the study, exposed participants had met a COVID-19 case within 2 weeks. In the source study's methods: How many nucleated cells were present was estimated from reference gene primer amplification. Libraries were prepared by immunoSEQ multiplex PCR; TCRdb keeps only in-frame clonotypes and omits some of them. D and trimming were read from the DNA, whereas the V and J calls and clone size are those reported in that table. Of 300,000 to 400,000 clones in the sample, around 85% are singletons; the top ten hold 1.9%. This CDR3 contains 13 residues. The germline V and J ends were trimmed by 4 bases and 6 bases, with 12 bases remaining between them. Per germline, CDR1 MNHEY and CDR2 SVGAGI.

The receptor's source is a woman between 25 and 40 years old who had been exposed to COVID-19. The sequencing sample was made of PBMCs or T cells enriched from blood (not recorded which). The chain is built from TRBV6-5 and TRBJ1-1; D might be TRBD1 (5 bases). The CDR3 DNA is TGTGCCAGCAGTTTACAGGTCCGTGCTGAAGCTTTCTTT. Amino acids: CASSLQVRAEAFF.